The 16 T cell receptor beta chains reported below all come from one sample, sequenced in a study of CD8 T cells in Susac syndrome. RNA totalling 0.5 to 1 ug underwent reverse transcription with random hexamers. TCRdb reprocessed the immunoSEQ multiplex PCR reads via MiXCR and lists one record per CDR3 protein. The table has approximately 180,000 distinct CDR3 sequences, 90% to 97% seen once. The specimen sequenced was CD4+ T cells from PBMCs. These receptors all come from a human donor with multiple sclerosis.

V usage is TRBV24-1 and J usage is TRBJ2-5; D might be TRBD2 (6 bases). The CDR3 is made up of 14 amino acids. CDR1 is KGHDR and CDR2 is SFDVKD in the germline V gene. Trimming shortened V by 5 bases and J by 7 bases, and 16 bases separated the two germline ends. CDR3 bases: TGTGCCACCAGTGGCGGGGCAGCCGAGGGGACCCAGTACTTC. Its protein is CATSGGAAEGTQYF.

The table lists this clonotype with a count of one. The V and J genes are TRBV4-3 and TRBJ2-3; D unresolved. Germline V CDR1 and CDR2: LGHNA, YSLEER. The CDR3 is 13 amino acids. The germline V and J ends were trimmed by 0 bases and 6 bases, with 7 bases remaining between them. CDR3 sequence reads: CASSQDRVDTQYF. The CDR3 DNA reads TGCGCCAGCAGCCAAGATAGGGTGGATACGCAGTATTTT.

This clonotype was observed once. V usage is TRBV13 and J usage is TRBJ1-5, with TRBD1 matching over 7 bases. With V trimmed by 5 bases and J by 2 bases, 12 bases remained unmatched. The CDR3 extends over 17 amino acids. Germline CDR1 PRHDT, CDR2 FYEKMQ (reference sequence). In DNA form, the CDR3 reads TGTGCCAGCAGCCTACGACAGGGTCGGGGAGGCAATCAGCCCCAGCATTTT. It yields the protein CASSLRQGRGGNQPQHF.

The gene calls are TRBV30 and TRBJ2-7; 9 bases are a match to TRBD2. CDR1 and CDR2 from the germline V gene are GTSNPN and SVGIG (reference sequence). The V gene end was trimmed by 0 bases and the J gene end by 1 base; junction bases not matched to a gene: 4. CDR3 length: 15 residues. CDR3 sequence: CAWSVAAGGSYEQYF. The CDR3 bases are TGTGCCTGGAGTGTAGCAGCGGGGGGATCCTACGAGCAGTACTTC.

CDR3 residues: CSVPGTGGGNEQFF. For the CDR3, the DNA is TGCAGCGTCCCCGGGACAGGGGGAGGCAATGAGCAGTTCTTC. The chain has TRBV29-1 and TRBJ2-1; 11 bases are shared with TRBD1. The ends lost 6 bases at V and 6 bases at J; junction bases unmatched: 7. From germline, CDR1 is SQVTM and CDR2 ANQGSEA. There are 14 residues in the CDR3.

This clonotype was detected once. The rearrangement joins TRBV5-1 to TRBJ1-4; D is unclear. Deletions cut 4 bases from V and 8 bases from J, with 12 bases between. From germline, CDR1 is SGHRS and CDR2 YFSETQ. The CDR3 covers 13 residues. CDR3 in amino acids: CASSPWSGEKLFF. The CDR3 DNA reads TGCGCCAGCAGCCCCTGGAGCGGGGAAAAACTGTTTTTT.

V gene TRBV5-1 combines with J gene TRBJ2-5; the D is unclear. Trimming cost V 1 base and J 5 bases, with 12 bases left between them. The germline gives CDR1 SGHRS, CDR2 YFSETQ. The CDR3 totals 14 residues. The CDR3 loop reads CASSLMDFGETQYF. The CDR3 coding sequence is TGCGCCAGCAGCTTGATGGATTTTGGGGAGACCCAGTACTTC.

CDR3 nucleotides: TGTGCCAGCAGCTCTGAGCAGGGGACCACTGAAGCTTTCTTT. This gives the protein CASSSEQGTTEAFF. V is TRBV7-9 and J is TRBJ1-1; D is possibly TRBD1 (6 bases). CDR3 length: 14 residues. The V gene lost 4 bases and the J gene lost 4 bases, with 13 bases spanning the gap. The germline CDR1 and CDR2 sequences are SEHNR and FQNEAQ (reference sequence).

The CDR3 bases are TGTGCCAGCAGCCAGCAGGGAAAGAACACTGAAGCTTTCTTT. Protein product: CASSQQGKNTEAFF. The rearrangement links TRBV3-1 to TRBJ1-1; tentatively, D is TRBD1 (5 bases). The CDR3 totals 14 residues. V was trimmed by 3 bases and J by 1 base, leaving 9 bases between them. Germline V CDR1 and CDR2: LGHDT, YNNKEL (reference sequence).

This sequence joins TRBV6-5 and TRBJ2-3, with a tentative D call TRBD1 (7 bases). This CDR3 has 16 amino acids. Per germline, CDR1 MNHEY and CDR2 SVGAGI. V was clipped by 2 bases and J by 0 bases, with 12 bases between them. CDR3 residues: CASSYPTGTSTDTQYF. The CDR3 DNA follows: TGTGCCAGCAGTTACCCGACAGGGACTAGCACAGATACGCAGTATTTT.

In nucleotides, the CDR3 is TGTGCCAGCAGCGTAGGCCCGGGGCCCACCGGGGAGCTGTTTTTT. Its translation is CASSVGPGPTGELFF. This chain joins TRBV9 and TRBJ2-2; D tentatively reads TRBD1 or TRBD2 (5 bases each). CDR1 and CDR2 from the germline V gene are SGDLS and YYNGEE. There are 15 residues in the CDR3. Trimming left V 0 bases short and J 4 bases short, with 10 bases between.

This sequence joins TRBV12-3 or TRBV12-4 and TRBJ1-6; no clear D gene. V was cut by 5 bases and J by 8 bases, with 7 bases left in between. The CDR3 runs 12 residues. CDR3 nucleotide sequence: TGTGCCAGCAGTCTCAGCTATTCACCCCTCCACTTT. Residues: CASSLSYSPLHF.

This rearrangement joins TRBV3-1 to TRBJ1-2; 10 bases align to TRBD1. Germline CDR1 is LGHDT and CDR2 is YNNKEL (reference sequence). CDR3 length: 15 residues. V shed 4 bases and J 8 bases; nucleotides not matched to a gene: 10. The CDR3 nucleotides are TGTGCCAGCAGCCTCCGGGACAGGGGACCGAGCGGCTACACCTTC. Encoded protein: CASSLRDRGPSGYTF.

This chain uses TRBV6-6 with TRBJ1-6; weak D call: TRBD1 (5 bases). CDR3 length: 16 amino acids. Germline V gene sequence: CDR1 MNHNY, CDR2 SVGAGI (reference sequence). Trimming left V 8 bases short and J 0 bases short, with 14 bases between. The CDR3 reads CASAGTESSYNSPLHF. The CDR3 coding sequence is TGTGCCAGCGCCGGGACGGAGAGCTCCTATAATTCACCCCTCCACTTT.

This clonotype was seen once. The rearrangement joins TRBV6-1 to TRBJ1-2; D not resolved. The CDR3 spans 13 residues. Trimming shortened V by 6 bases and J by 8 bases, and 16 bases separated the two germline ends. Germline CDR1 is MNHNS and CDR2 is SASEGT. Here the CDR3 reads CASSALRGSGYTF. In DNA, the CDR3 is TGTGCCAGCAGCGCCCTAAGAGGGTCGGGCTACACCTTC.

The chain is built from TRBV2 and TRBJ1-4, with D unresolved. CDR3 length: 15 amino acids. Germline CDR1 is SNHLY and CDR2 is FYNNEI. Trimming removed 2 bases from V and 0 bases from J, with 7 bases in between. CDR3 sequence: CASSETETTNEKLFF. CDR3 nucleotide sequence: TGTGCCAGCAGTGAAACGGAGACAACTAATGAAAAACTGTTTTTT.